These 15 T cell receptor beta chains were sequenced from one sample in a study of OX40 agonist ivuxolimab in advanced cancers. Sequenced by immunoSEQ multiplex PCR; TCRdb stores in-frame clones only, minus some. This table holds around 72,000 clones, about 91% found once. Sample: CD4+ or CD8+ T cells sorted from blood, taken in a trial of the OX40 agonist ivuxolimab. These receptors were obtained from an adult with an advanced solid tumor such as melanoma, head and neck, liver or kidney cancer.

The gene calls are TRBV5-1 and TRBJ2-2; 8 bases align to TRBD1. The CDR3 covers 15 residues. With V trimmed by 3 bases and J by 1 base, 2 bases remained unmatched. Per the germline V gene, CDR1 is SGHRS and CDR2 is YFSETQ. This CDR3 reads CASSSGTGNTGELFF. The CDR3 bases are TGCGCCAGCAGCTCCGGGACAGGGAACACCGGGGAGCTGTTTTTT.

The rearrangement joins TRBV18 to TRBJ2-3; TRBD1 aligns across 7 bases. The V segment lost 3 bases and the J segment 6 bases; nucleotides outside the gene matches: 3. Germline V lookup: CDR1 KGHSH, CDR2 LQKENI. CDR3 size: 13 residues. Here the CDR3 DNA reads TGTGCCAGCTCACCTGTCAGGGGGGATACGCAGTATTTT. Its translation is CASSPVRGDTQYF.

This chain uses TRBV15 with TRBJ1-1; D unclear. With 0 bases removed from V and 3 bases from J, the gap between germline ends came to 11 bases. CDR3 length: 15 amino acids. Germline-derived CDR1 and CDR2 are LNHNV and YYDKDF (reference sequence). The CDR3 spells CATSRDTVGYTEAFF. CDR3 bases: TGTGCCACCAGCAGAGATACGGTTGGGTACACTGAAGCTTTCTTT.

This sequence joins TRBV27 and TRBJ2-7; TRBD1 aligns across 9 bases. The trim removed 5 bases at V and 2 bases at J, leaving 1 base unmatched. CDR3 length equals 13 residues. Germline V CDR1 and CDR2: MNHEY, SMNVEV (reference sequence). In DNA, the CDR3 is TGTGCCAGCAGTCGGGACAGGGCCTACGAGCAGTACTTC. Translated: CASSRDRAYEQYF.

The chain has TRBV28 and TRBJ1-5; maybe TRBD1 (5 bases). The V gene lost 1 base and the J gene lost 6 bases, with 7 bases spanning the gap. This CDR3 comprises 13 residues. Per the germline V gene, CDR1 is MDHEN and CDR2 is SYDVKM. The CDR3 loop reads CASSLSGGQPQHF. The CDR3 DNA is TGTGCCAGCAGTTTATCCGGGGGTCAGCCCCAGCATTTT.

CDR3 protein: CATRVTGPSNEKLFF. In nucleotides, the CDR3 is TGTGCCACCAGAGTAACAGGGCCGTCTAATGAAAAACTGTTTTTT. The V call is TRBV15, the J call TRBJ1-4, with a weak D call TRBD1 (6 bases). This CDR3 is built from 15 residues. Trimming took 6 bases from V and 3 from J, leaving 14 bases between them. Looked up from germline, CDR1 is LNHNV and CDR2 is YYDKDF (reference sequence).

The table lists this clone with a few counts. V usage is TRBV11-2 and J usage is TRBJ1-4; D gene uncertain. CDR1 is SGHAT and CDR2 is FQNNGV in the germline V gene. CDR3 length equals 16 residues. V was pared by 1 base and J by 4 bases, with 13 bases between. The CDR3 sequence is CASSLGPPRSNEKLFF. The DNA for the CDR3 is TGTGCCAGCAGCTTAGGCCCCCCCAGGAGTAATGAAAAACTGTTTTTT.

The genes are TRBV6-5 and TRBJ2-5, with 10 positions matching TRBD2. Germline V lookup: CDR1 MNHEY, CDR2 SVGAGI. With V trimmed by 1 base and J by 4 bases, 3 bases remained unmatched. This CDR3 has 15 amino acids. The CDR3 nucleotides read TGTGCCAGCAGTTACTTTCCTAGCGGGGGAGAGACCCAGTACTTC. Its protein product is CASSYFPSGGETQYF.

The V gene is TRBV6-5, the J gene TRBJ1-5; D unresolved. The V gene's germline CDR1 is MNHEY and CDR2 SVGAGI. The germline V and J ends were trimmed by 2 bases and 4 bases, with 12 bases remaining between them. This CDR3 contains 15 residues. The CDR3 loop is CASSYRTPQNQPQHF. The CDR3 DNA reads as TGTGCCAGCAGTTACAGAACACCCCAAAATCAGCCCCAGCATTTT.

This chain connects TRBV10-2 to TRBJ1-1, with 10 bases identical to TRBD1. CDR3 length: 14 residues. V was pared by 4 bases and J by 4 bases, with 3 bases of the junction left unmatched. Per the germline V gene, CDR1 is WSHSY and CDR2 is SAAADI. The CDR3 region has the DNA TGCGCCAGCAGTGCGGGACAGGGGTCCACTGAAGCTTTCTTT. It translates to CASSAGQGSTEAFF.

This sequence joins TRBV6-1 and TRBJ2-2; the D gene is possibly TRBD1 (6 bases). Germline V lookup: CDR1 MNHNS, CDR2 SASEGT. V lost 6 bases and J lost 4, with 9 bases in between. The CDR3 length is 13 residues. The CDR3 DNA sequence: TGTGCCAGCAGCCCAGGGGTCACCGGGGAGCTGTTTTTT. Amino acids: CASSPGVTGELFF.

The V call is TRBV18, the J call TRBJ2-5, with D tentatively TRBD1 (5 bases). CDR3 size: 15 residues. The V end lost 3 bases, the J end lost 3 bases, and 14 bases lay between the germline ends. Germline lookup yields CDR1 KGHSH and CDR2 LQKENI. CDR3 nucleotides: TGTGCCAGCTCACCTCCCGTAGTAGGGGAAGAGACCCAGTACTTC. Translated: CASSPPVVGEETQYF. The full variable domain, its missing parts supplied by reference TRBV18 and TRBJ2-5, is NAGVMQNPRHLVRRRGQEARLRCSPMKGHSHVYWYRQLPEEGLKFMVYLQKENIIDESGMPKERFSAEFPKEGPSILRIQQVVRGDSAAYFCASSPPVVGEETQYFGPGTRLLVL.

The chain's CDR3 is CASSNSATYEQYF. The CDR3 DNA follows: TGTGCCAGCAGCAATTCTGCAACCTACGAGCAGTACTTC. The chain is built from TRBV27 and TRBJ2-7; no clear D. V was clipped by 6 bases and J by 2 bases, with 11 bases between them. This CDR3 is built from 13 residues. In germline, CDR1 is MNHEY, CDR2 SMNVEV (reference sequence).

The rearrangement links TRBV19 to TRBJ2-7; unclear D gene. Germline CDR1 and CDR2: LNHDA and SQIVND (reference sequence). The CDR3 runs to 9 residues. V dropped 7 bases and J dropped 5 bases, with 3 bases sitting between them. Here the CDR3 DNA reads TGTGCCAGTATAAACGAGCAGTACTTC. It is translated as CASINEQYF. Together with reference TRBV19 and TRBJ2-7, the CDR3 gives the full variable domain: DGGITQSPKYLFRKEGQNVTLSCEQNLNHDAMYWYRQDPGQGLRLIYYSQIVNDFQKGDIAEGYSVSREKKESFPLTVTSAQKNPTAFYLCASINEQYFGPGTRLTVT.

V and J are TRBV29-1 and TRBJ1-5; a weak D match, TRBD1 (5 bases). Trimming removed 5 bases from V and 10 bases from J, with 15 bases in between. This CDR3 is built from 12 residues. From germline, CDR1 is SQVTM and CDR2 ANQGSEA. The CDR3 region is CSVRGGSGPQHF. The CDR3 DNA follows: TGCAGCGTTCGGGGGGGGTCGGGTCCCCAGCATTTT.